The following is a TCR beta chain sequence with its context. Its antigen is as yet unknown. Amplification used 60 Vbeta primers and 13 Jbeta primers. TCRdb keeps only in-frame clones here, not all; method: immunoSEQ multiplex PCR. The sample shows roughly 120,000 clones, approximately 83% of them seen only once. This CDR3 contains 15 residues. Between the trimmed V and J ends, which lost 1 base and 0 bases, there was a span of 6 bases. Germline CDR1 SSHAT, CDR2 FNYEAQ (reference sequence). The entry originates in a study of cytomegalovirus exposure and HLA in healthy donors. Notes on the study in general: CMV serostatus was the only recorded immune exposure for donors.

The study sampled nominally healthy donors, though unrecorded immune exposures were likely. The chain combines TRBV7-7 with TRBJ2-2; D unresolved. The TCR originated in a woman in her late teens or twenties in good health and CMV-seronegative. Sequences were obtained from PBMCs. The CDR3 sequence: CASSLDGANTGELFF. In DNA, the CDR3 is TGTGCCAGCAGCTTAGACGGAGCGAACACCGGGGAGCTGTTTTTT.